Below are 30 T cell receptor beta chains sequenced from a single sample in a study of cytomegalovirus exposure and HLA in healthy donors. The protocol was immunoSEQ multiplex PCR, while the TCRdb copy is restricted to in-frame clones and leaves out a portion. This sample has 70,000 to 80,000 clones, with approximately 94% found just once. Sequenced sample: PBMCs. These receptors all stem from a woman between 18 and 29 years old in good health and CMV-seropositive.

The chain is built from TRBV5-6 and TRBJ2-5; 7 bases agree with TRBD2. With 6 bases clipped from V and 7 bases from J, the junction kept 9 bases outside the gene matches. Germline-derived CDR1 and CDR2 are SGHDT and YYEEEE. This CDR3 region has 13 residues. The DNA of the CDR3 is TGTGCCAGCAATCAGGAGGGAGGGTCGACCCAGTACTTC. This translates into CASNQEGGSTQYF.

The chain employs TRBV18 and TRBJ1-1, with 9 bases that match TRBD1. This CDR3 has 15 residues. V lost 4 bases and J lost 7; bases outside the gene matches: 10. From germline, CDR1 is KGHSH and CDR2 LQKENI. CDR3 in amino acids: CASSQRTGEGGEAFF. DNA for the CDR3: TGTGCCAGCTCACAACGGACAGGGGAAGGAGGTGAAGCTTTCTTT.

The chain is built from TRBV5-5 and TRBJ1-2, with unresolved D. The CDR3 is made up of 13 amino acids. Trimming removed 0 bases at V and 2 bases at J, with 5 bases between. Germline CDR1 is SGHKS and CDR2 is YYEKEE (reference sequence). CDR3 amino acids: CASSLAGNYGYTF. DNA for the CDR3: TGTGCCAGCAGCTTGGCCGGGAACTATGGCTACACCTTC. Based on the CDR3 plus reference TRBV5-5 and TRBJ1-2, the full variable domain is DAGVTQSPTHLIKTRGQQVTLRCSPISGHKSVSWYQQVLGQGPQFIFQYYEKEERGRGNFPDRFSARQFPNYSSELNVNALLLGDSALYLCASSLAGNYGYTFGSGTRLTVV.

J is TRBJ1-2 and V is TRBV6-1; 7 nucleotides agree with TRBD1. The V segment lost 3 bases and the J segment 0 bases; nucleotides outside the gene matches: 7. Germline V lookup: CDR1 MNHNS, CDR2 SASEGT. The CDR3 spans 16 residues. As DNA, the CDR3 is TGTGCCAGCAGTGAGACCGGAACAGGGGCTAACTATGGCTACACCTTC. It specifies CASSETGTGANYGYTF.

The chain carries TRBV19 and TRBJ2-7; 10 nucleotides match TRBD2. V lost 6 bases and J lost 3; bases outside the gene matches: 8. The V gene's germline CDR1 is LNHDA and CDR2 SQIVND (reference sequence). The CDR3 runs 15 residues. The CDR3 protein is CASSPGLAEIYEQYF. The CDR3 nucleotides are TGTGCCAGTAGCCCCGGACTAGCGGAAATCTACGAGCAGTACTTC. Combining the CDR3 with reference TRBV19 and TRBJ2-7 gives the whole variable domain DGGITQSPKYLFRKEGQNVTLSCEQNLNHDAMYWYRQDPGQGLRLIYYSQIVNDFQKGDIAEGYSVSREKKESFPLTVTSAQKNPTAFYLCASSPGLAEIYEQYFGPGTRLTVT.

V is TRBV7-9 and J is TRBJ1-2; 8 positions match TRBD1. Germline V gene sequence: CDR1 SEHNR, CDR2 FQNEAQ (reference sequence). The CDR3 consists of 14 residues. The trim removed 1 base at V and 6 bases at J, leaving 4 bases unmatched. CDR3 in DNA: TGTGCCAGCAGCTTAGGACAGGGGTCCAATGGCTACACCTTC. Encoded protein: CASSLGQGSNGYTF.

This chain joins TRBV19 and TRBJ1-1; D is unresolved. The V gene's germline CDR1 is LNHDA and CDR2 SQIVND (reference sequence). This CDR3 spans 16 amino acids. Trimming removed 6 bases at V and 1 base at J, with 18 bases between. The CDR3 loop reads CASSLVSGEGNTEAFF. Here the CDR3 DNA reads TGTGCCAGTAGCCTCGTGTCTGGGGAGGGGAACACTGAAGCTTTCTTT.

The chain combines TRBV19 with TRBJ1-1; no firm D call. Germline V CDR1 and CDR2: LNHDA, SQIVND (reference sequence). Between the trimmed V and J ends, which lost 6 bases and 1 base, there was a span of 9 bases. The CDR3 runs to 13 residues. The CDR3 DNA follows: TGTGCCAGTAGGGCAGGCGCGAACACTGAAGCTTTCTTT. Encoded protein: CASRAGANTEAFF. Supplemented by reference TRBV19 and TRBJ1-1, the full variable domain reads DGGITQSPKYLFRKEGQNVTLSCEQNLNHDAMYWYRQDPGQGLRLIYYSQIVNDFQKGDIAEGYSVSREKKESFPLTVTSAQKNPTAFYLCASRAGANTEAFFGQGTRLTVV.

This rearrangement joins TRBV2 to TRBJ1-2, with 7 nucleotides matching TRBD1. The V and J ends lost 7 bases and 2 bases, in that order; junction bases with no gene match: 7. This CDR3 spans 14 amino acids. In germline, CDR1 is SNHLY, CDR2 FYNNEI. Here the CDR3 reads CASNRQGLNYGYTF. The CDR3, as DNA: TGTGCCAGCAACCGACAGGGCTTAAACTATGGCTACACCTTC.

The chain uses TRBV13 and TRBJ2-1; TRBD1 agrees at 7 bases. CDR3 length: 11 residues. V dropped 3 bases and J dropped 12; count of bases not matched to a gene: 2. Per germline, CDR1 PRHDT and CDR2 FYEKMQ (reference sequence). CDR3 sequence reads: CASSFAGGQFF. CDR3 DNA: TGTGCCAGCAGCTTCGCAGGGGGGCAGTTCTTC.

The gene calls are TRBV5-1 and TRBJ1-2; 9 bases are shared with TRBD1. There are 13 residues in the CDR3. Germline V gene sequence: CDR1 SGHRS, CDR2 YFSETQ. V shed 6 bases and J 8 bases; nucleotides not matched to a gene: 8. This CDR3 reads CASTRTGVSGYTF. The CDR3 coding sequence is TGCGCCAGCACCAGGACAGGGGTGAGCGGCTACACCTTC.

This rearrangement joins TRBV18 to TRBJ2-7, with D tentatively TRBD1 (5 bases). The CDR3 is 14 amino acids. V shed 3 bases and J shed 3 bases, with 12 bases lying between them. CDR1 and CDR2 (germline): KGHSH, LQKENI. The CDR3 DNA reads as TGTGCCAGCTCACCTTCGACAGCTAACTACGAGCAGTACTTC. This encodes CASSPSTANYEQYF.

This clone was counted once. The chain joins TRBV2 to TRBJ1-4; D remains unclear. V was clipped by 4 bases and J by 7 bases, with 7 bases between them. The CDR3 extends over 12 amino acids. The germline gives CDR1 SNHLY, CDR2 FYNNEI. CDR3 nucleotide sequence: TGTGCCAGCAGTGCGGGTGTTGAAAAACTGTTTTTT. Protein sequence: CASSAGVEKLFF.

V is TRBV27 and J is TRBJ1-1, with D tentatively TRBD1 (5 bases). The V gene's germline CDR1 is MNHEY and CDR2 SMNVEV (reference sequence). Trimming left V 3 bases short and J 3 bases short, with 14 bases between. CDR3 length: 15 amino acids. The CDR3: CASSFSPGLDTEAFF. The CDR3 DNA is TGTGCCAGCAGTTTCTCCCCAGGGTTAGACACTGAAGCTTTCTTT.

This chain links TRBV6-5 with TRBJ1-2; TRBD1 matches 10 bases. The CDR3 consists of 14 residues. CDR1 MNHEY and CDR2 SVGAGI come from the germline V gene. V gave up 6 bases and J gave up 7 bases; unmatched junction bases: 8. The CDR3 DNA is TGTGCCAGCAGGCGGGACAGGGGCCTTGGTGGCTACACCTTC. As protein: CASRRDRGLGGYTF.

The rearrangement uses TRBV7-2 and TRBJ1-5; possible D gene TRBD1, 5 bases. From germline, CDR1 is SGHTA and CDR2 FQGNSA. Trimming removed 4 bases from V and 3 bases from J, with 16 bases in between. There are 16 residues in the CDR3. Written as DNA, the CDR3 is TGTGCCAGCAGCTCCGGGACTCCCTTTTTCAATCAGCCCCAGCATTTT. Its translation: CASSSGTPFFNQPQHF.

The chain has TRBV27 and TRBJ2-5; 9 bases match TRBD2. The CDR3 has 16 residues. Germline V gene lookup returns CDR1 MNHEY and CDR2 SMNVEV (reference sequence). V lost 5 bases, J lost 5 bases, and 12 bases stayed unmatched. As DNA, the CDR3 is TGTGCCAGCAGTGTCCTAGCGGGGACCGGTGGGGAGACCCAGTACTTC. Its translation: CASSVLAGTGGETQYF.

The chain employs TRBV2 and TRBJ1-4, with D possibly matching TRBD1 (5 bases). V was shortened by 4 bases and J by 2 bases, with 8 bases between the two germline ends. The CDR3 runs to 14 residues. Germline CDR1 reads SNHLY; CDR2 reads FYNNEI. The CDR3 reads CASSGQMTNEKLFF. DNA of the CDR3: TGTGCCAGCAGTGGACAGATGACTAATGAAAAACTGTTTTTT.

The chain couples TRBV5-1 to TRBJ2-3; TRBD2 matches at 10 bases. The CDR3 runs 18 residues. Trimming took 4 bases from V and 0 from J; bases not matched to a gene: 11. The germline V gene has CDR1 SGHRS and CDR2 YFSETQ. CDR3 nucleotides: TGCGCCAGCAGCCTCCAAGCGGGGGGGCGAACTAGCACAGATACGCAGTATTTT. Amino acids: CASSLQAGGRTSTDTQYF.

Written as DNA, the CDR3 is TGTGCCAGCAGCTTAGATAGGGGCAGGGAAGCTTTCTTT. It is translated as CASSLDRGREAFF. V gene TRBV7-2 combines with J gene TRBJ1-1; tentatively, D is TRBD1 (5 bases). With 1 base removed from V and 8 bases from J, the gap between germline ends came to 11 bases. The CDR3 consists of 13 residues. Per the germline V gene, CDR1 is SGHTA and CDR2 is FQGNSA.

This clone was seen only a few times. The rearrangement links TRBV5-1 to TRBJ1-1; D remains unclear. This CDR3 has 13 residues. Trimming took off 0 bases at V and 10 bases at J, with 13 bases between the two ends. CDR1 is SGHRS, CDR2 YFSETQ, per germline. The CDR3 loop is CASSLAWEGVAFF. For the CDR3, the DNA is TGCGCCAGCAGCTTGGCCTGGGAGGGTGTAGCTTTCTTT.

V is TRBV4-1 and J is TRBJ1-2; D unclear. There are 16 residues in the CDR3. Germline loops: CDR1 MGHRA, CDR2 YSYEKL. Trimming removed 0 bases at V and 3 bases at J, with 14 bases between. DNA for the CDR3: TGCGCCAGCAGCCAAGATCGTGTAAGAGTGGACTATGGCTACACCTTC. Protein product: CASSQDRVRVDYGYTF.

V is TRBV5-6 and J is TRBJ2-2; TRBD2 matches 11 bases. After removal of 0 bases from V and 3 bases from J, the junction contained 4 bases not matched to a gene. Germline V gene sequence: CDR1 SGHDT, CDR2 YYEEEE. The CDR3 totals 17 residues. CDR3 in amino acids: CASSLDFSGGDTGELFF. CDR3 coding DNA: TGTGCCAGCAGCTTGGACTTTAGCGGGGGGGACACCGGGGAGCTGTTTTTT.

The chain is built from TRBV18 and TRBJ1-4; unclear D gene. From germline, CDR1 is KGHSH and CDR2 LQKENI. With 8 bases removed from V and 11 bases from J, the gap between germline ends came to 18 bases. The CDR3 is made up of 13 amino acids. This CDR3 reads CASQEGRTRKLFF. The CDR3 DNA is TGTGCCAGCCAAGAGGGAAGGACGAGGAAACTGTTTTTT.

The CDR3, as DNA: TGCGCCAGCAGTCACCAAGCCGGGACAGTTACCTACGAGCAGTACTTC. Amino acid sequence: CASSHQAGTVTYEQYF. J is TRBJ2-7 and V is TRBV23-1; 7 bases agree with TRBD1. TRBV23-1 is assigned to the ORF class and has an uncertain function. The J segment lost 2 bases and the V segment lost 3 bases, leaving 10 bases of the junction unmatched. The CDR3 consists of 16 residues.

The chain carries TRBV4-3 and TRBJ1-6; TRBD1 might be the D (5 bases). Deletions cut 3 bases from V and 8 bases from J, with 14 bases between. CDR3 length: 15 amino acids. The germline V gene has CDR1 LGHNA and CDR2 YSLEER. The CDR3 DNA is TGCGCCAGCAGCCATGGGACCGGCGGGGATTCACCCCTCCACTTT. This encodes CASSHGTGGDSPLHF.

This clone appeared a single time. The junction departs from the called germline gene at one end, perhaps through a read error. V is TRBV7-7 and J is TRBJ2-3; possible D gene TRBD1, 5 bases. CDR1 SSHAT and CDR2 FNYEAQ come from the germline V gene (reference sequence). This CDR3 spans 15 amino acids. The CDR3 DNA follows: TGTGCTAGCAGCCCAAGTGACAGACCCACAGATACGCAGTATTTT. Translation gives CASSPSDRPTDTQYF.

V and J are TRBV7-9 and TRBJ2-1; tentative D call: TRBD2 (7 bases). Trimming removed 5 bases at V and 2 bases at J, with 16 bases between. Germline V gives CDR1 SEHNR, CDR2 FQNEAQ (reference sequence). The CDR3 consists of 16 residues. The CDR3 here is CASSTPGGFPYNEQFF. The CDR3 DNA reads TGTGCCAGCAGCACCCCGGGGGGCTTTCCCTACAATGAGCAGTTCTTC.

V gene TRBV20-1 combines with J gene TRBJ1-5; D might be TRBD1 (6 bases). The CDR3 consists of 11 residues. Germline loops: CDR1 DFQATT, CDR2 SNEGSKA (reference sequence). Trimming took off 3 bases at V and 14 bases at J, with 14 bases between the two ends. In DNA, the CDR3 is TGCAGTGCTAGTAAAGGGCAGGGGAAGCATTTT. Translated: CSASKGQGKHF.

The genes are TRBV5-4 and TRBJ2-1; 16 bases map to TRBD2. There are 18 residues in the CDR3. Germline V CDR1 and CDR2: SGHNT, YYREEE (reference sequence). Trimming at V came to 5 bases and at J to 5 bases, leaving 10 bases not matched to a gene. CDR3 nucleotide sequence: TGTGCCAGCAGGCCGGGACTAGCGGGGGGGAGCTCTCACAATGAGCAGTTCTTC. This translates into CASRPGLAGGSSHNEQFF.